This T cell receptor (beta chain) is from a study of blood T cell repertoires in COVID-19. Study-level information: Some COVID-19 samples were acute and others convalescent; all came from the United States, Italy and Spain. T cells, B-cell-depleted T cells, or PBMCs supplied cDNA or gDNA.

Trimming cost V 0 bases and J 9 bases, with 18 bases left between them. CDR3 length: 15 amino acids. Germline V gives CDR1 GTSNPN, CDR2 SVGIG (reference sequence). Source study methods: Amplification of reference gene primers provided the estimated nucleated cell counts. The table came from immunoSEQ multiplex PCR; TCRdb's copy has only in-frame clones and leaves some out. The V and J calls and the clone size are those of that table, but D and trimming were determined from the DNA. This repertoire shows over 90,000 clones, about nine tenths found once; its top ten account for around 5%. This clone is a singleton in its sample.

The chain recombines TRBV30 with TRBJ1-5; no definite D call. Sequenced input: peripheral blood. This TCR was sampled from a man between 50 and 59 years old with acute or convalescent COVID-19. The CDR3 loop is CAWSVDRDLRRPQHF. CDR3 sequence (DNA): TGTGCCTGGAGTGTAGATCGGGATTTAAGAAGGCCCCAGCATTTT.